The clone carrying this TCR beta chain was observed once. Its specificity is not known. These data come from a study of T cell responses to AZD1222 COVID-19 vaccine. Notes on the study in general: There were mostly white British donors and more females than males, and clonal diversity was possibly underestimated. At study baseline, merely more than 5 AZD1222 recipients were seropositive. The breadth and depth of Spike-specific TCRs increased once two AZD1222 doses had been given.

Trimming removed 1 base from V and 3 bases from J, with 12 bases in between. The CDR3 loop spans 15 amino acids. The germline V gene has CDR1 LNHDA and CDR2 SQIVND (reference sequence). Some clones are missing from TCRdb's copy, which holds only in-frame ones; the method was immunoSEQ multiplex PCR. In the table there are 150,000 to 250,000 clones, about nine tenths of which are singletons. The clonotype originates from an adult who received the AZD1222 COVID-19 vaccine. The specimen comprised peripheral blood, sampled 28 days after the second AZD1222 dose. The chain has TRBV19 and TRBJ1-2, with D unclear. This CDR3 is CASSIAGVLDYGYTF. DNA of the CDR3: TGTGCCAGTAGTATAGCTGGAGTTTTGGACTATGGCTACACCTTC.